What follows are 26 T cell receptor beta chains derived from one specimen sequenced in a study of early T cells in non-severe SARS-CoV-2 infection. TCRdb independently ran MiXCR on the 5' RACE reads; one entry per CDR3 protein. The repertoire holds some 91,000 distinct CDR3 sequences, with roughly an eighth as singletons. Sequenced material: whole blood. Every receptor here comes from an adult who was a healthcare worker with PCR-confirmed SARS-CoV-2 infection or an uninfected control (not recorded which).

The V gene is TRBV7-8, the J gene TRBJ2-2, with D possibly being TRBD2 (5 bases). Germline V lookup: CDR1 SGHVS, CDR2 FQNEAQ. V lost 9 bases and J lost 7, with 9 bases in between. The CDR3 sequence is 11 residues long. CDR3 region: CASRGSGELFF. The DNA of the CDR3 is TGTGCCAGTCGAGGGAGCGGGGAGCTGTTTTTT.

There are many counts of this clonotype. The chain joins TRBV3-1 to TRBJ2-5, with D perhaps matching TRBD2 (6 bases). The CDR3 has 16 residues. With 0 bases removed from V and 2 bases from J, the gap between germline ends came to 13 bases. Germline V lookup: CDR1 LGHDT, CDR2 YNNKEL (reference sequence). CDR3 sequence: CASSQERKAGQETQYF. For the CDR3, the DNA is TGTGCCAGCAGCCAAGAAAGAAAGGCGGGGCAAGAGACCCAGTACTTC.

In its sample, this clonotype was seen a few times. The chain carries TRBV20-1 and TRBJ2-7, with D possibly called TRBD1 or TRBD2 (6 bases each). The CDR3 loop spans 16 amino acids. With 0 bases removed from V and 3 bases from J, the gap between germline ends came to 18 bases. Germline V CDR1 and CDR2: DFQATT, SNEGSKA (reference sequence). CDR3 residues: CSARDPPGGGRYEQYF. DNA of the CDR3: TGCAGTGCTAGAGATCCACCTGGAGGGGGGCGCTACGAGCAGTACTTC.

The chain carries TRBV28 and TRBJ2-7; a possible D gene is TRBD1 (5 bases). Trimming took off 6 bases at V and 3 bases at J, with 18 bases between the two ends. This CDR3 has 15 residues. Per germline, CDR1 MDHEN and CDR2 SYDVKM. The chain's CDR3 is CASSSPTGGIYEQYF. CDR3 sequence (DNA): TGTGCCAGCAGCTCCCCCACAGGTGGAATCTACGAGCAGTACTTC. Using reference TRBV28 and TRBJ2-7 for the parts outside the CDR3, the full variable domain is DVKVTQSSRYLVKRTGEKVFLECVQDMDHENMFWYRQDPGLGLRLIYFSYDVKMKEKGDIPEGYSVSREKKERFSLILESASTNQTSMYLCASSSPTGGIYEQYFGPGTRLTVT.

The chain links TRBV6-2 or TRBV6-3 to TRBJ2-7; D is uncertain. The CDR3 loop spans 10 amino acids. Trimming removed 5 bases from V and 3 bases from J, with 2 bases in between. From germline, CDR1 is MNHEY and CDR2 SVGEGT. The CDR3 bases are TGTGCCAGCAGTGACTACGAGCAGTACTTC. Protein product: CASSDYEQYF.

The chain employs TRBV5-1 and TRBJ1-4; D gene ambiguous. The CDR3 sequence is 15 residues long. V gave up 2 bases and J gave up 8 bases, with 16 bases separating them. Germline CDR1 SGHRS, CDR2 YFSETQ. CDR3 in amino acids: CASSFKTPFDEKLFF. The CDR3 DNA sequence: TGCGCCAGCAGCTTTAAGACGCCCTTCGACGAAAAACTGTTTTTT.

This clonotype has a count of ten or more. The J gene is TRBJ2-5, the V gene TRBV28; D gene ambiguous. Trimming left V 3 bases short and J 5 bases short, with 10 bases between. CDR1 is MDHEN, CDR2 SYDVKM, per germline. There are 13 residues in the CDR3. For the CDR3, the DNA is TGTGCCAGCAGTTTTGGGAACAGTGAGACCCAGTACTTC. It yields the protein CASSFGNSETQYF.

The chain uses TRBV27 and TRBJ1-6; perhaps TRBD1 as D (6 bases). The CDR3 is made up of 16 amino acids. V was trimmed by 6 bases and J by 0 bases, leaving 12 bases between them. Per the germline V gene, CDR1 is MNHEY and CDR2 is SMNVEV (reference sequence). The CDR3 is CASSRQASSYNSPLHF. The CDR3 DNA reads TGTGCCAGCAGCCGACAGGCGAGCTCCTATAATTCACCCCTCCACTTT.

This clonotype was counted ten times or more. The chain is built from TRBV7-9 and TRBJ2-7; D is perhaps TRBD1 (5 bases). The CDR3 totals 14 residues. V was clipped by 3 bases and J by 3 bases, with 12 bases between them. Per germline, CDR1 SEHNR and CDR2 FQNEAQ (reference sequence). The CDR3 region is CASSFAQAFYEQYF. The CDR3 bases are TGTGCCAGCAGCTTCGCACAGGCTTTCTACGAGCAGTACTTC. Filled out from reference TRBV7-9 and TRBJ2-7, the complete variable domain reads DTGVSQNPRHKITKRGQNVTFRCDPISEHNRLYWYRQTLGQGPEFLTYFQNEAQLEKSRLLSDRFSAERPKGSFSTLEIQRTEQGDSAMYLCASSFAQAFYEQYFGPGTRLTVT.

This clonotype counts as medium-sized. This chain uses TRBV28 with TRBJ2-7; the D gene could be TRBD1 or TRBD2 (6 bases each). This CDR3 has 15 residues. Germline loops: CDR1 MDHEN, CDR2 SYDVKM. Trimming left V 5 bases short and J 2 bases short, with 16 bases between. As DNA, the CDR3 is TGTGCCAGCAGTCCCGTGGAGGGACATACCTACGAGCAGTACTTC. This sequence encodes CASSPVEGHTYEQYF. The full variable domain, rest sourced from reference TRBV28 and TRBJ2-7, is DVKVTQSSRYLVKRTGEKVFLECVQDMDHENMFWYRQDPGLGLRLIYFSYDVKMKEKGDIPEGYSVSREKKERFSLILESASTNQTSMYLCASSPVEGHTYEQYFGPGTRLTVT.

J is TRBJ1-6 and V is TRBV2; D not certain. The CDR3 runs to 15 residues. Germline V gene sequence: CDR1 SNHLY, CDR2 FYNNEI. V was trimmed by 2 bases and J by 8 bases, leaving 13 bases between them. The CDR3 sequence is CASSELGQAHSPLHF. The DNA for the CDR3 is TGTGCCAGCAGTGAACTTGGTCAGGCTCATTCACCCCTCCACTTT.

This clonotype has a handful of counts. The chain has TRBV3-1 and TRBJ1-1; no clear D gene. This CDR3 region has 13 residues. Trimming shortened V by 3 bases and J by 8 bases, and 13 bases separated the two germline ends. Germline assignment: CDR1 LGHDT and CDR2 YNNKEL (reference sequence). CDR3 protein: CASSQFLTSEAFF. The DNA for the CDR3 is TGTGCCAGCAGCCAGTTCTTGACCTCAGAAGCTTTCTTT.

To note about this clonotype: A read error is possible here, since a much larger clone lies one base away. The chain recombines TRBV7-6 with TRBJ2-7; D ambiguous. Germline V gives CDR1 SGHVS, CDR2 FNYEAQ. The CDR3 runs to 12 residues. This chain's CDR3 is CASSRTVYERYF. Written as DNA, the CDR3 is TGTGCCAGCAGCCGCACGGTATACGAGCGGTACTTC.

The V gene is TRBV5-6, the J gene TRBJ2-5; D is possibly TRBD1 (6 bases). Germline lookup yields CDR1 SGHDT and CDR2 YYEEEE. The CDR3 contains 14 residues. Deletions cut 1 base from V and 5 bases from J, with 12 bases between. CDR3 residues: CASSLQGRWETQYF. In DNA, the CDR3 is TGTGCCAGCAGCTTGCAGGGGCGCTGGGAGACCCAGTACTTC.

The chain uses TRBV7-2 and TRBJ2-7; weak D call: TRBD1 (5 bases). The germline gives CDR1 SGHTA, CDR2 FQGNSA. The CDR3 is made up of 15 amino acids. Trimming removed 5 bases from V and 0 bases from J, with 14 bases in between. The CDR3 coding sequence is TGTGCCAGCAGCACGTGGGGCCTGAGCTCCTACGAGCAGTACTTC. This gives the protein CASSTWGLSSYEQYF.

The chain joins TRBV20-1 to TRBJ2-1; 8 nucleotides match TRBD2. V lost 3 bases and J lost 4; bases outside the gene matches: 5. The CDR3 totals 14 residues. Germline V gene data show CDR1 as DFQATT and CDR2 as SNEGSKA (reference sequence). CDR3 region: CSAREVAGYNEQFF. CDR3 bases: TGCAGTGCTAGGGAGGTAGCGGGGTACAATGAGCAGTTCTTC.

This clonotype has more than one count but fewer than ten. This chain connects TRBV19 to TRBJ2-4, with a tentative D call TRBD2 (6 bases). V lost 3 bases and J 6 bases, leaving 12 bases between the germline ends. There are 14 residues in the CDR3. From germline, CDR1 is LNHDA and CDR2 SQIVND (reference sequence). The CDR3 protein is CASSISGDINIQYF. CDR3 coding DNA: TGTGCCAGTAGTATCTCGGGGGATATAAACATTCAGTACTTC. The full variable domain, rest sourced from reference TRBV19 and TRBJ2-4, is DGGITQSPKYLFRKEGQNVTLSCEQNLNHDAMYWYRQDPGQGLRLIYYSQIVNDFQKGDIAEGYSVSREKKESFPLTVTSAQKNPTAFYLCASSISGDINIQYFGAGTRLSVL.

The table lists this clonotype with a few counts. The J gene is TRBJ1-6, the V gene TRBV5-5; 7 positions match TRBD1. Germline trimming cut 3 bases from V and 0 bases from J; bases unmatched to any gene: 6. CDR1 is SGHKS, CDR2 YYEKEE, per germline (reference sequence). This CDR3 contains 17 residues. The chain's CDR3 is CASSSQTGSSYNSPLHF. The DNA of the CDR3 is TGTGCCAGCAGCTCTCAGACAGGGAGCTCCTATAATTCACCCCTCCACTTT. Supplemented by reference TRBV5-5 and TRBJ1-6, the full variable domain reads DAGVTQSPTHLIKTRGQQVTLRCSPISGHKSVSWYQQVLGQGPQFIFQYYEKEERGRGNFPDRFSARQFPNYSSELNVNALLLGDSALYLCASSSQTGSSYNSPLHFGNGTRLTVT.

Remarks on this clonotype: A read error is possible here, since a much larger clone lies one base away. The CDR3 region has the DNA TGTGCCTTCAGACACGATATAGAAGCTTTCTTT. It yields the protein CAFRHDIEAFF. The gene calls are TRBV10-3 and TRBJ1-1; no clear D. The CDR3 sequence is 11 residues long. Germline CDR1 and CDR2: ENHRY and SYGVKD.

This clonotype turned up a few times. This chain uses TRBV6-5 with TRBJ1-5; no clear D. Trimming removed 0 bases from V and 2 bases from J, with 8 bases in between. CDR3 length: 15 amino acids. Germline CDR1 is MNHEY and CDR2 is SVGAGI. The CDR3 sequence: CASSYSRRGNQPQHF. Here the CDR3 DNA reads TGTGCCAGCAGTTACTCCCGGCGGGGCAATCAGCCCCAGCATTTT.

This clonotype has at least ten counts. The chain joins TRBV12-3 or TRBV12-4 to TRBJ1-5; D gene unclear. Trimming pared 2 bases from V and 2 bases from J, leaving 16 bases between. This CDR3 is built from 17 residues. The CDR3 is CASSLSTRVPGNQPQHF. Written as DNA, the CDR3 is TGTGCCAGCAGTTTATCCACAAGGGTCCCTGGCAATCAGCCCCAGCATTTT.

This clonotype has just a few counts. The chain links TRBV2 to TRBJ1-1; 8 bases line up with TRBD1. The CDR3 runs to 19 residues. After removal of 3 bases from V and 0 bases from J, the junction contained 15 bases not matched to a gene. CDR1 is SNHLY, CDR2 FYNNEI, per germline. The CDR3 region is CASSERQGAIPRMNTEAFF. Written as DNA, the CDR3 is TGTGCCAGCAGTGAGAGGCAGGGGGCCATCCCCCGCATGAACACTGAAGCTTTCTTT. The variable domain in full, with the rest retrieved from reference TRBV2 and TRBJ1-1, is EPEVTQTPSHQVTQMGQEVILRCVPISNHLYFYWYRQILGQKVEFLVSFYNNEISEKSEIFDDQFSVERPDGSNFTLKIRSTKLEDSAMYFCASSERQGAIPRMNTEAFFGQGTRLTVV.

The V call is TRBV28, the J call TRBJ1-2; 9 nucleotides line up with TRBD1. V lost 3 bases, J lost 5 bases, and 7 bases stayed unmatched. Looked up from germline, CDR1 is MDHEN and CDR2 is SYDVKM. The CDR3 has 15 amino acids. The CDR3 sequence is CASSFPPGQGYGYTF. The CDR3 DNA is TGTGCCAGCAGTTTCCCCCCGGGACAGGGATATGGCTACACCTTC.

This clonotype was seen more than once but under ten times. This chain connects TRBV29-1 to TRBJ1-1; D is undetermined. The CDR3 sequence is 11 residues long. Germline V gene sequence: CDR1 SQVTM, CDR2 ANQGSEA. V dropped 1 base and J dropped 8 bases, with 8 bases sitting between them. The DNA of the CDR3 is TGCAGCGTTGAAGGCCGTTTAGAAGCTTTCTTT. This codes for CSVEGRLEAFF. The full variable domain, rest sourced from reference TRBV29-1 and TRBJ1-1, is SAVISQKPSRDICQRGTSLTIQCQVDSQVTMMFWYRQQPGQSLTLIATANQGSEATYESGFVIDKFPISRPNLTFSTLTVSNMSPEDSSIYLCSVEGRLEAFFGQGTRLTVV.

In this sample, this clonotype turned up many times. The rearrangement joins TRBV6-6 to TRBJ1-1, with 9 bases lining up with TRBD1. CDR3 length: 12 residues. The V gene end was trimmed by 6 bases and the J gene end by 8 bases; junction bases not matched to a gene: 4. Germline lookup yields CDR1 MNHNY and CDR2 SVGAGI (reference sequence). The CDR3: CASRGQGREAFF. The CDR3 DNA is TGTGCCAGCAGGGGACAGGGTCGGGAAGCTTTCTTT.

This clonotype turned up a few times. J is TRBJ2-1 and V is TRBV2; tentatively, D is TRBD1 or TRBD2 (5 bases each). Germline CDR1 and CDR2: SNHLY and FYNNEI. This CDR3 is built from 14 residues. The ends were cut back, 6 bases at V and 8 bases at J, with 17 bases in the middle. CDR3 sequence: CASSDNRGTDEQFF. CDR3 bases: TGTGCCAGCAGCGACAACCGAGGGACCGATGAGCAGTTCTTC.